These 23 T cell receptor beta chains share one sample of origin, sequenced in a study of blood T cell repertoires in COVID-19. Some clones are missing from TCRdb's copy, which holds only in-frame ones; the method was immunoSEQ multiplex PCR. Of hundreds of thousands of clones in the sample, 85% to 90% were seen once. Input material: PBMCs or T cells enriched from blood (not recorded which). These receptors were taken from a man in his late teens or twenties who had recovered from COVID-19.

This chain uses TRBV10-3 with TRBJ2-1; 7 bases match TRBD2. The CDR3 sequence is 16 residues long. Trimming at V came to 0 bases and at J to 0 bases, leaving 2 bases not matched to a gene. Germline CDR1 reads ENHRY; CDR2 reads SYGVKD. The CDR3 DNA is TGTGCCATCAGTGAGTCGGCGGGGGACTCCTACAATGAGCAGTTCTTC. This sequence encodes CAISESAGDSYNEQFF.

This clone was seen only once. The chain carries TRBV30 and TRBJ2-7; TRBD2 agrees at 9 bases. The CDR3 is made up of 15 amino acids. CDR1 and CDR2 from the germline V gene are GTSNPN and SVGIG (reference sequence). The V gene end was trimmed by 8 bases and the J gene end by 4 bases; junction bases not matched to a gene: 15. CDR3 nucleotides: TGTGCCGGATCGCGGGGGGGCCCCATGGGGTACGAGCAGTACTTC. This gives the protein CAGSRGGPMGYEQYF.

This clone was observed once. The chain combines TRBV18 with TRBJ2-3; D possibly corresponds to TRBD2 (7 bases). CDR1 is KGHSH and CDR2 is LQKENI in the germline V gene. Trimming pared 2 bases from V and 4 bases from J, leaving 13 bases between. CDR3 length equals 15 residues. Here the CDR3 reads CASSPSGGSSDTQYF. The CDR3 DNA sequence: TGTGCCAGCTCACCATCGGGGGGCTCATCAGATACGCAGTATTTT.

The chain carries TRBV2 and TRBJ2-5; 7 bases map to TRBD2. After removal of 6 bases from V and 1 base from J, the junction contained 8 bases not matched to a gene. Germline V CDR1 and CDR2: SNHLY, FYNNEI. The CDR3 loop spans 15 amino acids. The CDR3 nucleotides are TGTGCCAGCAGGGGTCGGGCTAGCGGCCAAGAGACCCAGTACTTC. It translates to CASRGRASGQETQYF.

The chain links TRBV19 to TRBJ1-1, with D perhaps matching TRBD1 (5 bases). Germline lookup yields CDR1 LNHDA and CDR2 SQIVND (reference sequence). The CDR3 runs 15 residues. V gave up 6 bases and J gave up 0 bases, with 14 bases separating them. The CDR3 loop reads CASSLIGGVNTEAFF. The DNA of the CDR3 is TGTGCCAGTAGCCTGATCGGGGGGGTGAACACTGAAGCTTTCTTT. The full variable domain, rest sourced from reference TRBV19 and TRBJ1-1, is DGGITQSPKYLFRKEGQNVTLSCEQNLNHDAMYWYRQDPGQGLRLIYYSQIVNDFQKGDIAEGYSVSREKKESFPLTVTSAQKNPTAFYLCASSLIGGVNTEAFFGQGTRLTVV.

Points on this clone: In the same sample, other DNA sequences code for this CDR3. The chain links TRBV7-8 to TRBJ1-5, with D uncertain. The CDR3 totals 13 residues. Looked up from germline, CDR1 is SGHVS and CDR2 is FQNEAQ. Trimming took off 4 bases at V and 4 bases at J, with 8 bases between the two ends. The CDR3 protein is CASSSTGNQPQHF. The CDR3 coding sequence is TGTGCCAGCAGCTCGACGGGAAATCAGCCCCAGCATTTT.

The chain joins TRBV7-3 to TRBJ2-5, with D perhaps TRBD2 (6 bases). The CDR3 totals 15 residues. Germline-derived CDR1 and CDR2 are SGHTA and FQGTGA. Trimming stripped 3 bases from V and 2 bases from J, with 13 bases between. The CDR3 nucleotides read TGTGCCAGCAGCTTTCGTGGAGGGATTCAAGAGACCCAGTACTTC. Translated: CASSFRGGIQETQYF.

The V and J genes are TRBV10-2 and TRBJ1-6, with TRBD1 matching 7 bases. Germline V lookup: CDR1 WSHSY, CDR2 SAAADI. The J segment lost 9 bases and the V segment lost 5 bases, leaving 7 bases of the junction unmatched. The length of the CDR3 is 14 residues. The CDR3 nucleotides are TGCGCCAGCAGTACGACAGGGTATTTTTCACCCCTCCACTTT. Its translation is CASSTTGYFSPLHF.

This chain links TRBV2 with TRBJ1-1; 9 bases line up with TRBD1. CDR1 and CDR2 from the germline V gene are SNHLY and FYNNEI. This CDR3 contains 15 residues. Trimming cost V 5 bases and J 4 bases; bases outside gene matches: 8. CDR3 amino acids: CASSPQRDRVTEAFF. The CDR3 bases are TGTGCCAGCAGTCCGCAAAGGGACAGGGTCACTGAAGCTTTCTTT.

The genes are TRBV28 and TRBJ1-5, with D unclear. The CDR3 runs 15 residues. Deletions cut 6 bases from V and 0 bases from J, with 12 bases between. The germline CDR1 and CDR2 sequences are MDHEN and SYDVKM. The CDR3 is CASRLPRTSNQPQHF. Here the CDR3 DNA reads TGTGCCAGCAGACTTCCCCGTACTAGCAATCAGCCCCAGCATTTT.

This clone appeared once. The V call is TRBV7-2, the J call TRBJ1-4; no reliable D call. From germline, CDR1 is SGHTA and CDR2 FQGNSA. The CDR3 totals 15 residues. V lost 5 bases, J lost 8 bases, and 18 bases lay in between. CDR3 bases: TGTGCCAGCAGCCCGTCCCGGACTAGTCGGGAAAAACTGTTTTTT. Its protein product is CASSPSRTSREKLFF.

The V call is TRBV19, the J call TRBJ2-1; weak D call: TRBD1 (5 bases). Germline V gene data show CDR1 as LNHDA and CDR2 as SQIVND (reference sequence). Trimming took 7 bases from V and 7 from J, leaving 17 bases between them. The CDR3 is 14 residues long. The CDR3 nucleotides are TGTGCCAGTACAAGACAGCGCACGTCTAATGAGCAGTTCTTC. This translates into CASTRQRTSNEQFF.

This clone turned up a few times. The V call is TRBV10-1, the J call TRBJ1-5; 8 bases line up with TRBD1. In germline, CDR1 is WNHNN, CDR2 SYGVQD (reference sequence). This CDR3 contains 15 residues. The V and J ends lost 2 bases and 6 bases, in that order; junction bases with no gene match: 6. CDR3 DNA sequence: TGCGCCAGCAGTGAGGGGCAGGGGGCCGGTCAGCCCCAGCATTTT. Amino acid sequence: CASSEGQGAGQPQHF.

Worth noting for this clone: The sample contains more than one DNA sequence encoding this CDR3. The chain carries TRBV27 and TRBJ1-6; D is unresolved. The CDR3 loop spans 13 amino acids. V was cut by 0 bases and J by 9 bases, with 6 bases left in between. Germline V gene sequence: CDR1 MNHEY, CDR2 SMNVEV (reference sequence). The CDR3 loop is CASSLSGGSPLHF. The CDR3 region has the DNA TGTGCCAGCAGTTTATCGGGAGGTTCACCCCTCCACTTT.

The V call is TRBV30, the J call TRBJ1-2, with a possible D match to TRBD1 (6 bases). Trimming removed 0 bases at V and 4 bases at J, with 15 bases between. Germline CDR1 reads GTSNPN; CDR2 reads SVGIG (reference sequence). The CDR3 extends over 15 amino acids. The CDR3 loop is CAWSVGPGEGYGYTF. In DNA, the CDR3 is TGTGCCTGGAGTGTAGGGCCAGGGGAGGGCTATGGCTACACCTTC. The full variable domain, with the rest looked up from reference TRBV30 and TRBJ1-2, is SQTIHQWPATLVQPVGSPLSLECTVEGTSNPNLYWYRQAAGRGLQLLFYSVGIGQISSEVPQNLSASRPQDRQFILSSKKLLLSDSGFYLCAWSVGPGEGYGYTFGSGTRLTVV.

The V and J genes are TRBV24-1 and TRBJ2-1; D not resolved. Deletions cut 0 bases from V and 0 bases from J, with 8 bases between. The germline V gene encodes CDR1 KGHDR and CDR2 SFDVKD. The CDR3 is 16 amino acids. The chain's CDR3 is CATSDLEASSYNEQFF. CDR3 in DNA: TGTGCCACCAGTGATTTGGAAGCTAGCTCCTACAATGAGCAGTTCTTC.

This chain connects TRBV7-8 to TRBJ2-5; TRBD2 might be the D (5 bases). Trimming stripped 5 bases from V and 5 bases from J, with 18 bases between. Germline assignment: CDR1 SGHVS and CDR2 FQNEAQ. The CDR3 has 15 amino acids. The CDR3 loop reads CASSKRNGNMETQYF. The CDR3 coding sequence is TGTGCCAGCAGCAAGAGGAACGGGAATATGGAGACCCAGTACTTC. Full variable domain (remainder filled in from reference TRBV7-8 and TRBJ2-5): GAGVSQSPRYKVAKRGQDVALRCDPISGHVSLFWYQQALGQGPEFLTYFQNEAQLDKSGLPSDRFFAERPEGSVSTLKIQRTQQEDSAVYLCASSKRNGNMETQYFGPGTRLLVL.

V gene TRBV6-1 combines with J gene TRBJ2-1; 8 nucleotides agree with TRBD1. This CDR3 spans 17 amino acids. The ends lost 0 bases at V and 3 bases at J; junction bases unmatched: 7. Germline V gene data show CDR1 as MNHNS and CDR2 as SASEGT. The CDR3 spells CASSEASVQGGYNEQFF. Written as DNA, the CDR3 is TGTGCCAGCAGTGAAGCGTCCGTACAGGGGGGCTACAATGAGCAGTTCTTC.

The chain joins TRBV27 to TRBJ2-7; TRBD1 agrees at 8 bases. V gave up 5 bases and J gave up 0 bases; unmatched junction bases: 3. Germline V gives CDR1 MNHEY, CDR2 SMNVEV (reference sequence). The CDR3 has 14 amino acids. DNA of the CDR3: TGTGCCAGCAGTACAGGGACAGGCTCCTACGAGCAGTACTTC. Translating it yields CASSTGTGSYEQYF.

The chain is built from TRBV30 and TRBJ1-5, with TRBD1 matching 7 bases. The V and J ends lost 5 bases and 7 bases, in that order; junction bases with no gene match: 8. CDR3 size: 13 residues. CDR1 is GTSNPN and CDR2 is SVGIG in the germline V gene (reference sequence). CDR3 sequence (DNA): TGTGCCTGGGAACAGGGGCCAAGGCAGCCCCAGCATTTT. Its translation is CAWEQGPRQPQHF.

The V and J genes are TRBV19 and TRBJ1-5, with D maybe TRBD1 (5 bases). CDR3 length equals 14 residues. Trimming shortened V by 6 bases and J by 2 bases, and 11 bases separated the two germline ends. CDR1 and CDR2 from the germline V gene are LNHDA and SQIVND (reference sequence). The CDR3 here is CASRRGLGNQPQHF. DNA of the CDR3: TGTGCCAGTAGGAGGGGACTGGGCAATCAGCCCCAGCATTTT.

The rearrangement links TRBV4-1 to TRBJ2-5; 14 nucleotides line up with TRBD2. This CDR3 spans 18 amino acids. Germline V CDR1 and CDR2: MGHRA, YSYEKL. V lost 3 bases and J lost 3; bases outside the gene matches: 9. The CDR3 bases are TGCGCCAGCAGCCATCTCCGACTAGCGGGGGGGAAAGAAGAGACCCAGTACTTC. The encoded protein is CASSHLRLAGGKEETQYF.

Concerning this clone: One end of the junction varies from germline; a read error may be responsible. The chain is built from TRBV4-1 and TRBJ2-1; possible D gene TRBD2, 5 bases. This CDR3 region has 13 residues. CDR1 MGHRA and CDR2 YSYEKL come from the germline V gene. This chain's CDR3 is CASSPSGESYLLF. CDR3 in DNA: TGCGCCAGCAGCCCTTCTGGGGAGTCATACTTACTCTTC.